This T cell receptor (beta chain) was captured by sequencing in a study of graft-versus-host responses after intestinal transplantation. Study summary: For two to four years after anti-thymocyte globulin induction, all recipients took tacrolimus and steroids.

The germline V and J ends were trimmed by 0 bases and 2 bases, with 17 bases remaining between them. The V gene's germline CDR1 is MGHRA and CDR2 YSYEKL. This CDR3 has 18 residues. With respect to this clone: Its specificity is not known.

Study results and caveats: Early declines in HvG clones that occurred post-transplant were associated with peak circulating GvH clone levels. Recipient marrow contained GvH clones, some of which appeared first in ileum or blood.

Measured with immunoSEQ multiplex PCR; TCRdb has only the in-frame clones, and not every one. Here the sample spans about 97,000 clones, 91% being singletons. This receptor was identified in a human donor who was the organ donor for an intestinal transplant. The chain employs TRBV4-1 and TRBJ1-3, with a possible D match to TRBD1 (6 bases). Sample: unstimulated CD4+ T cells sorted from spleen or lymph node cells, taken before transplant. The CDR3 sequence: CASSQDPPAKGAGNTIYF. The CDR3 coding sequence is TGCGCCAGCAGCCAAGACCCCCCGGCCAAGGGGGCTGGAAACACCATATATTTT.